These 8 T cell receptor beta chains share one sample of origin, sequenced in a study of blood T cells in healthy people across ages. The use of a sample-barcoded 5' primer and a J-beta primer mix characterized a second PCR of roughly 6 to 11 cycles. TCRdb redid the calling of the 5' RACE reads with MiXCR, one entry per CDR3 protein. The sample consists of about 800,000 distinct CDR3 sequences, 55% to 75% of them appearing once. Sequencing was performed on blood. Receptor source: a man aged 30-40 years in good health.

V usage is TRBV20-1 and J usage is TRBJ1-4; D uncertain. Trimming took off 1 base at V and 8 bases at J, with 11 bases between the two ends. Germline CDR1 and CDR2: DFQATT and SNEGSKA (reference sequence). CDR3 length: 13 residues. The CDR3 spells CSARVPGGEKLFF. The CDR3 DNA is TGCAGTGCTAGAGTACCGGGAGGAGAAAAACTGTTTTTT.

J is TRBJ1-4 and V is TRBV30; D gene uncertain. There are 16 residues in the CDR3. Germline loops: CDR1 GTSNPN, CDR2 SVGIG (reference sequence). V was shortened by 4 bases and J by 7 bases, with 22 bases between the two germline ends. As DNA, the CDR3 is TGTGCCTGGATCCATGTAGGCGGGGTCTACCCTGAAAAACTGTTTTTT. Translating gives CAWIHVGGVYPEKLFF.

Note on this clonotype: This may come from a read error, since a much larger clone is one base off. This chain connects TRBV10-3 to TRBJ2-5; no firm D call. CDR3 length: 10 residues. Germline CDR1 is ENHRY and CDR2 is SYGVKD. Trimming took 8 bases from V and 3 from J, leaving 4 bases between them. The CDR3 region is CAIGEETQYF. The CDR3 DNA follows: TGTGCCATCGGGGAAGAGACCCAGTACTTC.

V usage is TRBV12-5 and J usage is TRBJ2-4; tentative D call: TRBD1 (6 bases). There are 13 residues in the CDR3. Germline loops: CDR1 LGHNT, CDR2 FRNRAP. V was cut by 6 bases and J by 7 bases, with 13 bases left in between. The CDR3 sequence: CASGPQGLNIQYF. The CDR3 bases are TGTGCTAGTGGGCCTCAGGGGCTTAACATTCAGTACTTC.

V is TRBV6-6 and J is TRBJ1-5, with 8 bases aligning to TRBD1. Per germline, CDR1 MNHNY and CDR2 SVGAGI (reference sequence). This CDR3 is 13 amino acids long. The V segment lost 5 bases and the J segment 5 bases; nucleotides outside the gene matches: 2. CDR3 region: CASSQTGDQPQHF. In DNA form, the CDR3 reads TGTGCCAGCAGTCAGACAGGGGATCAGCCCCAGCATTTT.

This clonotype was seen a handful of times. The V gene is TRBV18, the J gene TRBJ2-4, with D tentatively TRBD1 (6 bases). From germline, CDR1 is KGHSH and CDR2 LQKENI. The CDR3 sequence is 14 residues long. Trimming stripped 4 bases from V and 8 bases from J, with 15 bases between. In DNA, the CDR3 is TGTGCCAGCTCACAGCAGGGGATGAGAGACATTCAGTACTTC. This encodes CASSQQGMRDIQYF.

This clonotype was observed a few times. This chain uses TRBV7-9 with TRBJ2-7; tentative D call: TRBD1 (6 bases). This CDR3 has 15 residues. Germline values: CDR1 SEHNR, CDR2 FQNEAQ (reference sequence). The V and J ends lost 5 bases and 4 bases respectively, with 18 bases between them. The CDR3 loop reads CASSETQGLEYEQYF. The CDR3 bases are TGTGCCAGCAGCGAAACGCAGGGGCTTGAGTACGAGCAGTACTTC.

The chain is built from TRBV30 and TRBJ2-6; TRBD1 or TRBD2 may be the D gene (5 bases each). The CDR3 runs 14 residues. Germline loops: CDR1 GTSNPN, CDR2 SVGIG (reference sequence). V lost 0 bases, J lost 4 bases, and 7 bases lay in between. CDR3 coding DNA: TGTGCCTGGAGTGTAGGGACCGGGGCCAACGTCCTGACTTTC. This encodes CAWSVGTGANVLTF.